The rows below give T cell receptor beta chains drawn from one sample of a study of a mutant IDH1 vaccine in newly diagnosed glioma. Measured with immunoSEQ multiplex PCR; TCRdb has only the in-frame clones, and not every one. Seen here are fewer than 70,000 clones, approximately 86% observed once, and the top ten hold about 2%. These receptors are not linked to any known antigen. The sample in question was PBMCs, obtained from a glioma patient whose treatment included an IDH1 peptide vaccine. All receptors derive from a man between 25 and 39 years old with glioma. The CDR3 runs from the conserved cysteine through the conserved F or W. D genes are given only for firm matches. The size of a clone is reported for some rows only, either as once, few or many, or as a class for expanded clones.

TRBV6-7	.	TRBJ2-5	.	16	CASSYLSSHYQETQYF	TGTGCCAGCAGTTACTTGTCTAGCCATTACCAAGAGACCCAGTACTTC
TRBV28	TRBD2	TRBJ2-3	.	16	CASSSISGRSTDTQYF	TGTGCCAGCAGTTCTATTAGCGGGAGAAGCACAGATACGCAGTATTTT
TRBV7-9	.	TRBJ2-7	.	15	CASSHQVQRPEEQYF	TGTGCCAGCAGCCACCAGGTTCAGCGTCCGGAGGAGCAGTACTTC
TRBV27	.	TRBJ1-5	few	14	CASSFLSGNQPQHF	TGTGCCAGCAGTTTTCTCTCCGGGAATCAGCCCCAGCATTTT
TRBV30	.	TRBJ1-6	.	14	CAWMSGSRNSPLHF	TGTGCCTGGATGAGTGGTAGTCGCAATTCACCCCTCCACTTT
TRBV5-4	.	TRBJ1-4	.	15	CASSLRGGTNEKLFF	TGTGCCAGCAGCCTAAGGGGGGGCACTAATGAAAAACTGTTTTTT
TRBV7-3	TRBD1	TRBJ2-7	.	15	CASSPTGESRYEQYF	TGTGCCAGCAGCCCGACAGGGGAGTCTAGGTACGAGCAGTACTTC
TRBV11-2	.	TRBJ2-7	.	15	CASRRPGLHSYEQYF	TGTGCCAGCAGGCGGCCTGGGTTGCATTCGTACGAGCAGTACTTC
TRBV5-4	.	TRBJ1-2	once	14	CASRTDRATYGYTF	TGTGCCAGCAGAACGGACCGCGCAACCTATGGCTACACCTTC
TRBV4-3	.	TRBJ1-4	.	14	CASSQEGGVRKLFF	TGCGCCAGCAGCCAGGAGGGGGGAGTCCGAAAACTGTTTTTT
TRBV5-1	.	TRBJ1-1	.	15	CASSPIGPGTTEAFF	TGCGCCAGCAGTCCCATAGGTCCAGGGACTACGGAAGCTTTCTTT
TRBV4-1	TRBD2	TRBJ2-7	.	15	CASSQAELLAGEQYF	TGCGCCAGCAGCCAAGCAGAACTCCTAGCGGGAGAGCAGTACTTC
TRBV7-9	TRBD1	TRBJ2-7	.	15	CASSLGQVPSYEQYF	TGTGCCAGCAGCTTGGGACAGGTCCCCTCCTACGAGCAGTACTTC
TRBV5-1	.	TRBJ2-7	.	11	CASSEQGGQYF	TGCGCCAGCAGCGAACAGGGAGGGCAGTACTTC
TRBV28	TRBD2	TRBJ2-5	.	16	CASLKAGLHTKETQYF	TGTGCCAGTCTTAAAGCGGGACTTCATACAAAAGAGACCCAGTACTTC
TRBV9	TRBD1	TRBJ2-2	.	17	CASSVVKQGARNGELFF	TGTGCCAGCAGCGTAGTTAAGCAGGGGGCGCGAAACGGGGAGCTGTTTTTT
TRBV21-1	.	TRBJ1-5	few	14	CASPPPSRRQPQHF	TGTGCCAGCCCACCGCCGAGCAGGCGACAGCCCCAGCATTTT
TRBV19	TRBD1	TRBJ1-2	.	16	CASSQITGQPNYGYTF	TGTGCCAGTAGCCAAATTACGGGACAGCCTAACTATGGCTACACCTTC
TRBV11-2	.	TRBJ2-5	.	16	CASSLRYRAGGETQYF	TGTGCCAGCAGCTTACGTTACAGGGCGGGCGGTGAGACCCAGTACTTC
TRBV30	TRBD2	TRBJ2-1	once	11	CAWSGGDEQFF	TGTGCCTGGTCGGGAGGGGATGAGCAGTTCTTC
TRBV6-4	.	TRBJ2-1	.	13	CASSVDTYNEQFF	TGTGCCAGCAGTGTAGACACTTACAATGAGCAGTTCTTC
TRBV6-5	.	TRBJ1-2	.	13	CASKVGIGGGYTF	TGTGCCAGCAAGGTGGGGATAGGAGGGGGCTACACCTTC
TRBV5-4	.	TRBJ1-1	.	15	CASSFYPGVTTEAFF	TGTGCCAGCAGCTTCTATCCAGGGGTTACAACTGAAGCTTTCTTT